These 21 T cell receptor beta chains originate from one sample sequenced in a study of blood T cell repertoires in COVID-19. The assay was immunoSEQ multiplex PCR, and TCRdb's table has in-frame clones only and misses some. The sample holds approximately 460,000 clones, 89% seen once. The sequenced sample consisted of peripheral blood. The source of these receptors is a man aged 18 to 30 with COVID-19, enrolled during active disease.

The chain is built from TRBV2 and TRBJ2-7, with D possibly TRBD1 on 5 matching bases. The CDR3 is 14 residues long. Trimming shortened V by 6 bases and J by 4 bases, and 16 bases separated the two germline ends. Germline CDR1 SNHLY, CDR2 FYNNEI. CDR3 DNA: TGTGCCAGCAGCATCCAGGGCGGAACTTACGAGCAGTACTTC. As protein: CASSIQGGTYEQYF.

The V and J genes are TRBV2 and TRBJ2-7, with 14 nucleotides matching TRBD2. J lost 0 bases, V lost 6 bases, and 13 bases had no gene match. Germline V gene data show CDR1 as SNHLY and CDR2 as FYNNEI. The CDR3 sequence is 19 residues long. The CDR3 region has the DNA TGTGCCAGCAGAGACACCGGACTAGCGGGGGGACGGAGCTCCTACGAGCAGTACTTC. Translation gives CASRDTGLAGGRSSYEQYF.

A single count supports this clone. This chain links TRBV7-2 with TRBJ2-3, with a weak D call TRBD1 (5 bases). The CDR3 is made up of 15 amino acids. Per the germline V gene, CDR1 is SGHTA and CDR2 is FQGNSA. The V end lost 4 bases, the J end lost 4 bases, and 15 bases lay between the germline ends. The CDR3 loop is CASSSYQVGADTQYF. For the CDR3, the DNA is TGTGCCAGCAGCTCCTACCAGGTAGGGGCAGATACGCAGTATTTT.

A single count supports this clone. The chain uses TRBV27 and TRBJ1-2; 11 bases fit TRBD1. The CDR3 loop spans 13 amino acids. J gave up 8 bases and V 4 bases, and 3 bases lay outside the gene matches. Germline V gene sequence: CDR1 MNHEY, CDR2 SMNVEV (reference sequence). CDR3 DNA: TGTGCCAGCAGTTGGACAGGGGGCGAAGGCTACACCTTC. This sequence encodes CASSWTGGEGYTF.

The CDR3, as DNA: TGCGCCAGCAGCCAAGATCCACAGGGTTATGGAAACACCATATATTTT. Protein sequence: CASSQDPQGYGNTIYF. The chain links TRBV4-1 to TRBJ1-3, with a weak D call TRBD1 (6 bases). This CDR3 comprises 16 residues. Trimming removed 0 bases from V and 3 bases from J, with 12 bases in between. The germline gives CDR1 MGHRA, CDR2 YSYEKL.

This clone was recorded once. The gene calls are TRBV28 and TRBJ1-1; the match to TRBD1 covers 7 bases. V dropped 4 bases and J dropped 11; count of bases not matched to a gene: 10. The CDR3 is 13 amino acids. Germline V gene lookup returns CDR1 MDHEN and CDR2 SYDVKM. CDR3 amino acids: CASSSQGDGRAFF. CDR3 nucleotides: TGTGCCAGCAGTTCTCAGGGGGATGGTAGGGCTTTCTTT.

This chain joins TRBV21-1 and TRBJ2-5; the D call in the table, TRBD2, was not verified against the DNA. TRBV21-1 counts as a pseudogene. The CDR3 consists of 19 residues. The CDR3 region has the DNA TGTGCCAGCAGCAGACGGAAAGGGGCCCATGTGGCGGGGAGGGAGACCCAGTACTTC. Amino acids: CASSRRKGAHVAGRETQYF.

The genes are TRBV7-3 and TRBJ2-7, with TRBD1 matching 7 bases. V dropped 2 bases and J dropped 2; count of bases not matched to a gene: 6. The CDR3 extends over 15 amino acids. CDR1 and CDR2 (germline): SGHTA, FQGTGA. CDR3 loop: CASSLEQGKPYEQYF. The CDR3 nucleotides read TGTGCCAGCAGCTTAGAACAGGGGAAACCCTACGAGCAGTACTTC.

The chain employs TRBV2 and TRBJ2-1, with D perhaps matching TRBD2 (6 bases). The CDR3 covers 16 residues. The V end lost 6 bases, the J end lost 0 bases, and 15 bases lay between the germline ends. Germline V gives CDR1 SNHLY, CDR2 FYNNEI. CDR3 sequence reads: CASRREVARSYNEQFF. The CDR3 DNA reads TGTGCCAGCAGAAGGGAGGTCGCGCGCTCCTACAATGAGCAGTTCTTC.

The CDR3 coding sequence is TGTGCCAGCAGCTTAGATCTGTCTAGCGGGAGGCGGAAGACCCAGTACTTC. Its translation: CASSLDLSSGRRKTQYF. This chain connects TRBV11-3 to TRBJ2-5, with 11 bases matching TRBD2. Germline V gene sequence: CDR1 SGHNT, CDR2 YENEEA. This CDR3 comprises 17 residues. V lost 0 bases to trimming and J lost 6 bases; unmatched junction nucleotides: 9.

Concerning this clone itself: This specimen includes other DNA sequences encoding the same CDR3. The V and J genes are TRBV19 and TRBJ2-5; D not certain. The V gene's germline CDR1 is LNHDA and CDR2 SQIVND (reference sequence). V was clipped by 5 bases and J by 2 bases, with 9 bases between them. The CDR3 covers 13 residues. The CDR3 DNA follows: TGTGCCAGTAGTGGAACAGATCAAGAGACCCAGTACTTC. Its protein is CASSGTDQETQYF. Complete variable domain (other parts from reference TRBV19 and TRBJ2-5): DGGITQSPKYLFRKEGQNVTLSCEQNLNHDAMYWYRQDPGQGLRLIYYSQIVNDFQKGDIAEGYSVSREKKESFPLTVTSAQKNPTAFYLCASSGTDQETQYFGPGTRLLVL.

The V call is TRBV7-3, the J call TRBJ2-2, with 7 bases fitting TRBD1. CDR1 and CDR2 (germline): SGHTA, FQGTGA. The CDR3 is made up of 16 amino acids. Trimming took 2 bases from V and 6 from J; bases not matched to a gene: 9. The CDR3 here is CASSLVPTGSAGELFF. CDR3 DNA: TGTGCCAGCAGCTTAGTTCCGACAGGGAGCGCCGGGGAGCTGTTTTTT.

The chain is built from TRBV6-5 and TRBJ2-7; 7 bases align to TRBD1. Germline trimming cut 9 bases from V and 3 bases from J; bases unmatched to any gene: 5. Germline lookup yields CDR1 MNHEY and CDR2 SVGAGI. The length of the CDR3 is 12 residues. The CDR3, as DNA: TGTGCCAGTAGGGACAGAGACTACGAGCAGTACTTC. Encoded protein: CASRDRDYEQYF.

CDR3 region: CASSSTGDNYGYTF. The DNA for the CDR3 is TGTGCCAGCAGTTCGACAGGGGATAACTATGGCTACACCTTC. The chain carries TRBV6-5 and TRBJ1-2, with TRBD1 matching over 8 bases. Germline trimming cut 4 bases from V and 1 base from J; bases unmatched to any gene: 2. Per germline, CDR1 MNHEY and CDR2 SVGAGI. CDR3 length equals 14 residues.

The V call is TRBV2, the J call TRBJ2-3, with 10 bases fitting TRBD1. The junction had 9 bases not matched to a gene; V was cut back by 8 bases and J by 4 bases. The CDR3 has 15 amino acids. The V gene's germline CDR1 is SNHLY and CDR2 FYNNEI. As DNA, the CDR3 is TGTGCCAGCGGGTTGACAGGGGGCGCCGCAGATACGCAGTATTTT. Its protein is CASGLTGGAADTQYF.

The chain has TRBV5-4 and TRBJ1-2; possibly TRBD1 for D (5 bases). Looked up from germline, CDR1 is SGHNT and CDR2 is YYREEE (reference sequence). V lost 4 bases and J 5 bases, leaving 12 bases between the germline ends. The CDR3 totals 13 residues. DNA of the CDR3: TGTGCCAGCAGCCTGGACACCCTGTATGGCTACACCTTC. Its protein product is CASSLDTLYGYTF.

This chain joins TRBV2 and TRBJ2-3, with 9 bases aligning to TRBD2. J gave up 2 bases and V 3 bases, and 9 bases lay outside the gene matches. Germline CDR1 SNHLY, CDR2 FYNNEI. The CDR3 spans 17 residues. CDR3 amino acids: CASSDGASGMITDTQYF. CDR3 DNA: TGTGCCAGCAGTGACGGGGCTAGCGGGATGATCACAGATACGCAGTATTTT.

This clone was detected a few times. V and J are TRBV9 and TRBJ1-3; weak D call: TRBD1 (6 bases). The CDR3 runs 17 residues. In germline, CDR1 is SGDLS, CDR2 YYNGEE. V lost 4 bases to trimming and J lost 0 bases, with 17 bases between them. The CDR3 DNA sequence: TGTGCCAGCAGCCCTACATTCGACAGGATCTCTGGAAACACCATATATTTT. Translating it yields CASSPTFDRISGNTIYF.

The V gene is TRBV6-1, the J gene TRBJ2-3; possibly TRBD2 for D (6 bases). The CDR3 runs 14 residues. V lost 2 bases to trimming and J lost 7 bases, with 13 bases between them. CDR1 is MNHNS, CDR2 SASEGT, per germline. CDR3 loop: CASSEHSGPNTQYF. In nucleotides, the CDR3 is TGTGCCAGCAGTGAACATAGCGGCCCTAATACGCAGTATTTT.

V and J are TRBV5-4 and TRBJ2-2; D call uncertain. The CDR3 sequence is 15 residues long. In germline, CDR1 is SGHNT, CDR2 YYREEE (reference sequence). Between the trimmed V and J ends, which lost 4 bases and 1 base, there was a span of 11 bases. The CDR3 DNA follows: TGTGCCAGCAGCCCCTGGGCAGGGAACACCGGGGAGCTGTTTTTT. The encoded protein is CASSPWAGNTGELFF.

CDR3 nucleotide sequence: TGCGCCAGCAGTGAGCCAGGGGCCCCTACCTACGAGCAGTACTTC. Translated: CASSEPGAPTYEQYF. This chain connects TRBV10-2 to TRBJ2-7; a possible D gene is TRBD1 (6 bases). V lost 2 bases and J 2 bases, leaving 13 bases between the germline ends. This CDR3 has 15 amino acids. Germline lookup yields CDR1 WSHSY and CDR2 SAAADI.